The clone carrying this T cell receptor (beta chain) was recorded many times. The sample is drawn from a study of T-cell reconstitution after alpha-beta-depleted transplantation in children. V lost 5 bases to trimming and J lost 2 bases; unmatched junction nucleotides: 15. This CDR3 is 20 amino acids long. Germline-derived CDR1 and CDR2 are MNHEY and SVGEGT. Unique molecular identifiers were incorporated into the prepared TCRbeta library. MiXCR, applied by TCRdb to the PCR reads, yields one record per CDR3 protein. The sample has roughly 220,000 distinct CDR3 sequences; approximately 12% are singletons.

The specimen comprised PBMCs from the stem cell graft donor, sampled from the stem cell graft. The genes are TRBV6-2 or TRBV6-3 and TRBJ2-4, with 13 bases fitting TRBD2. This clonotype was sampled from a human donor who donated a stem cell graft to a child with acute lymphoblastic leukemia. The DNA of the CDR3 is TGTGCCAGCAGTAACGCCGGGATGACTAGCGGGGGGAGGACCAAAAACATTCAGTACTTC. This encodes CASSNAGMTSGGRTKNIQYF.